This entry lists 32 T cell receptor beta chains sequenced from one sample in a study of blood T cells in healthy people across ages. The second PCR ran roughly 6 to 12 cycles with a sample-barcoded 5' primer and J-beta primers. MiXCR, run by TCRdb on the 5' RACE reads, gives a single entry per CDR3 protein. Of roughly 900,000 distinct CDR3 sequences listed, about 28% are singletons. The specimen was blood. Every receptor here comes from a woman of 80 years or more in good health.

This clonotype was counted a single time. The CDR3 DNA is TGTGCCAGCAGCTCTGGGACAGGGGGCTGGGACGAGCAGTACTTC. Its protein product is CASSSGTGGWDEQYF. This chain connects TRBV7-2 to TRBJ2-7; 12 positions agree with TRBD1. The germline V gene encodes CDR1 SGHTA and CDR2 FQGNSA. The ends lost 4 bases at V and 5 bases at J; junction bases unmatched: 6. The CDR3 is made up of 15 amino acids.

At least ten counts were recorded for this clonotype. The genes are TRBV12-3 or TRBV12-4 and TRBJ2-1; 9 positions match TRBD1. The ends lost 1 base at V and 15 bases at J; junction bases unmatched: 7. This CDR3 contains 13 residues. For the CDR3, the DNA is TGTGCCAGCAGTTTAGAACAGGGGGCCGGGATGTTCTTC. Amino acid sequence: CASSLEQGAGMFF.

This clonotype was picked up many times. This chain joins TRBV11-2 and TRBJ2-3, with a possible D match to TRBD2 (6 bases). This CDR3 spans 15 amino acids. Looked up from germline, CDR1 is SGHAT and CDR2 is FQNNGV. V was shortened by 0 bases and J by 0 bases, with 7 bases between the two germline ends. In DNA form, the CDR3 reads TGTGCCAGCAGCTTAGATAGCGGTAGCACAGATACGCAGTATTTT. Translated: CASSLDSGSTDTQYF.

The table lists this clonotype with a few counts. A single base separates this from a much larger clone, so it may be a read error. V gene TRBV28 combines with J gene TRBJ2-7; D might be TRBD1 (5 bases). The CDR3 totals 15 residues. Germline CDR1 is MDHEN and CDR2 is SYDVKM. The CDR3: CTSSLVHRSSYEQYF. The CDR3 DNA reads TGTACCAGCAGTTTAGTACACAGGAGCTCCTACGAGCAGTACTTC.

This clonotype has more than one count but fewer than ten. Being one base from a much bigger clone, this may be a read error. This chain joins TRBV4-3 and TRBJ2-5; perhaps TRBD2 as D (7 bases). The CDR3 runs 13 residues. The germline V and J ends were trimmed by 4 bases and 12 bases, with 18 bases remaining between them. The germline V gene has CDR1 LGHNA and CDR2 YSLEER. The CDR3, as DNA: TGCGCCAGCAGCCCCGATACGGGGGGCTCGGAGTACTTC. Protein sequence: CASSPDTGGSEYF.

This clonotype was seen repeatedly, ten times or more. CDR3 bases: TGTGCCAGCAGCCCCCAGTCTAGCCGGGAGACCCAGTACTTC. This encodes CASSPQSSRETQYF. This sequence joins TRBV7-6 and TRBJ2-5; D is perhaps TRBD2 (5 bases). V lost 5 bases and J lost 5, with 15 bases in between. The CDR3 extends over 14 amino acids. Germline V gene sequence: CDR1 SGHVS, CDR2 FNYEAQ.

The genes are TRBV7-3 and TRBJ2-3; 7 positions match TRBD1. With 6 bases clipped from V and 1 base from J, the junction kept 10 bases outside the gene matches. Germline V gives CDR1 SGHTA, CDR2 FQGTGA. This CDR3 contains 16 residues. The CDR3 DNA reads TGTGCCAGCAGTTCCGGGACAGTAACGGGCACAGATACGCAGTATTTT. It yields the protein CASSSGTVTGTDTQYF.

Points on this clonotype: A single base separates this from a much larger clone, so it may be a read error. J is TRBJ2-1 and V is TRBV27; 7 nucleotides align to TRBD1. Judging by the DNA end, TRBJ2-7 fits better; the J call may be wrong. The CDR3 spans 15 residues. Germline loops: CDR1 MNHEY, CDR2 SMNVEV (reference sequence). CDR3 protein: CASFKRGGSYNEQYF. DNA for the CDR3: TGTGCCAGCTTTAAGCGAGGGGGCTCCTACAATGAGCAGTACTTC.

This clonotype showed up many times. The chain combines TRBV7-2 with TRBJ2-1; 7 bases are a match to TRBD2. CDR3 size: 17 residues. The germline V gene has CDR1 SGHTA and CDR2 FQGNSA. J lost 6 bases, V lost 6 bases, and 17 bases had no gene match. The CDR3 bases are TGTGCCAGCAGTTTAAGAAGGGGAACTAGCGCCGTCAATGAGCAGTTCTTC. Encoded protein: CASSLRRGTSAVNEQFF.

This clonotype has only a few counts. The chain carries TRBV12-3 or TRBV12-4 and TRBJ2-6; TRBD1 matches at 11 bases. This CDR3 is 18 amino acids long. V was pared by 2 bases and J by 0 bases, with 3 bases of the junction left unmatched. DNA of the CDR3: TGTGCCAGCAGTTTATACGGGACAGGGGGCTCTGGGGCCAACGTCCTGACTTTC. As protein: CASSLYGTGGSGANVLTF.

The V call is TRBV7-9, the J call TRBJ2-1; D is uncertain. Judging by the DNA end, TRBJ2-7 fits better; the J call may be wrong. CDR3 size: 19 residues. Germline values: CDR1 SEHNR, CDR2 FQNEAQ (reference sequence). CDR3 region: CASSLALLGGASSYNEQYF. CDR3 nucleotides: TGTGCCAGCAGCTTAGCCCTCCTAGGCGGCGCAAGCTCCTACAATGAGCAGTACTTC.

In this sample, this clonotype turned up a few times. The chain combines TRBV6-5 with TRBJ1-4, with 8 bases that match TRBD1. Unmatched junction bases numbered 5, after V lost 7 bases and J lost 7 bases. This CDR3 spans 13 amino acids. The V gene's germline CDR1 is MNHEY and CDR2 SVGAGI. CDR3 in amino acids: CASKRQGSEKLFF. In nucleotides, the CDR3 is TGTGCCAGCAAGAGACAGGGGAGTGAAAAACTGTTTTTT.

This chain joins TRBV6-6 and TRBJ1-1, with 7 positions matching TRBD1. CDR1 MNHNY and CDR2 SVGAGI come from the germline V gene (reference sequence). The CDR3 covers 14 residues. The junction had 11 bases not matched to a gene; V was cut back by 7 bases and J by 6 bases. In nucleotides, the CDR3 is TGTGCCAGCAAAGTCATGGGGACAGCCCCTGAAGCTTTCTTT. Translated, it gives CASKVMGTAPEAFF.

This clonotype has at least ten counts. The V call is TRBV7-9, the J call TRBJ1-6; D may be TRBD1 (5 bases). From germline, CDR1 is SEHNR and CDR2 FQNEAQ (reference sequence). Trimming took 3 bases from V and 7 from J, leaving 19 bases between them. The CDR3 has 17 amino acids. Here the CDR3 DNA reads TGTGCCAGCAGCTTTAGCTACTTGACAGAACGGAATTCACCCCTCCACTTT. Its protein product is CASSFSYLTERNSPLHF. Drawing the rest from reference TRBV7-9 and TRBJ1-6, the complete variable domain is DTGVSQNPRHKITKRGQNVTFRCDPISEHNRLYWYRQTLGQGPEFLTYFQNEAQLEKSRLLSDRFSAERPKGSFSTLEIQRTEQGDSAMYLCASSFSYLTERNSPLHFGNGTRLTVT.

This clonotype was detected ten times or more. This chain joins TRBV18 and TRBJ2-5; 9 positions agree with TRBD2. V shed 1 base, J shed 2 bases, and the junction held 2 bases outside the gene matches. Germline CDR1 and CDR2: KGHSH and LQKENI. This CDR3 is 15 amino acids long. The CDR3 reads CASSPLSGGQETQYF. As DNA, the CDR3 is TGTGCCAGCTCACCACTCAGCGGGGGGCAAGAGACCCAGTACTTC.

In DNA form, the CDR3 reads TGTGCCAGCAGCGTAGCGGGCGGGGGGATCGTTGAGCAGTACTTC. Amino acid sequence: CASSVAGGGIVEQYF. The J gene is TRBJ2-7, the V gene TRBV9; TRBD2 matches 8 bases. V was pared by 0 bases and J by 7 bases, with 9 bases of the junction left unmatched. The germline V gene has CDR1 SGDLS and CDR2 YYNGEE. The CDR3 is 15 amino acids.

This clonotype was observed a handful of times. The rearrangement uses TRBV7-9 and TRBJ1-2; a weak D match, TRBD1 (5 bases). CDR3 size: 14 residues. Germline V gene sequence: CDR1 SEHNR, CDR2 FQNEAQ (reference sequence). Trimming took 5 bases from V and 7 from J, leaving 17 bases between them. CDR3 in DNA: TGTGCCAGCAGCCGCCTGGGGGGGTCCCGTGGCTACACCTTC. Protein: CASSRLGGSRGYTF.

CDR3 sequence (DNA): TGCAGTGCTAAGGACAGCTACGAGCAGTACTTC. Translated: CSAKDSYEQYF. The gene calls are TRBV20-1 and TRBJ2-5; D is perhaps TRBD1 (6 bases). The J call is doubtful: the DNA matches TRBJ2-7 better. Looked up from germline, CDR1 is DFQATT and CDR2 is SNEGSKA (reference sequence). The CDR3 is made up of 11 amino acids.

This chain uses TRBV30 with TRBJ1-2, with 7 nucleotides matching TRBD1. Trimming took 0 bases from V and 3 from J; bases not matched to a gene: 4. The CDR3 runs to 14 residues. Germline loops: CDR1 GTSNPN, CDR2 SVGIG (reference sequence). CDR3 nucleotide sequence: TGTGCCTGGAGTGTACCAGGGGGGCACTATGGCTACACCTTC. Encoded protein: CAWSVPGGHYGYTF.

Ten or more counts support this clonotype. V is TRBV11-3 and J is TRBJ2-1, with TRBD2 as a possible D gene (5 bases). CDR3 length equals 14 residues. Per germline, CDR1 SGHNT and CDR2 YENEEA. The V end lost 5 bases, the J end lost 6 bases, and 14 bases lay between the germline ends. DNA for the CDR3: TGTGCCAGCAGCCCCCGGGTAGCGATCAATGAGCAGTTCTTC. This codes for CASSPRVAINEQFF.

V usage is TRBV11-2 and J usage is TRBJ2-2; 8 bases are a match to TRBD2. CDR1 SGHAT and CDR2 FQNNGV come from the germline V gene. This CDR3 has 14 residues. J gave up 4 bases and V 3 bases, and 1 base lay outside the gene matches. The CDR3 coding sequence is TGTGCCAGCAGCTTGGGACTAGTCACCGGGGAGCTGTTTTTT. Amino acid sequence: CASSLGLVTGELFF.

Points on this clonotype: An end of the junction does not agree with germline; a read error may underlie this. V usage is TRBV6-6 and J usage is TRBJ1-3; 7 bases are a match to TRBD1. The germline V gene has CDR1 MNHNY and CDR2 SVGAGI (reference sequence). The length of the CDR3 is 15 residues. The CDR3 is CTSSNTGEPGNTIYF. CDR3 sequence (DNA): TGTACCAGCAGTAATACAGGGGAACCCGGAAACACCATATATTTT.

This clonotype was seen only a few times. This chain uses TRBV20-1 with TRBJ1-1; D unclear. The V gene lost 3 bases and the J gene lost 0 bases, with 8 bases spanning the gap. CDR3 length: 13 residues. Germline assignment: CDR1 DFQATT and CDR2 SNEGSKA (reference sequence). The CDR3 DNA reads TGCAGTGCTAGTCCCCTTATGAACACTGAAGCTTTCTTT. Translated: CSASPLMNTEAFF.

The sample holds many counts of this clonotype. This may come from a read error, since a much larger clone is one base off. The chain carries TRBV7-6 and TRBJ2-1; D ambiguous. Trimming took off 1 base at V and 6 bases at J, with 4 bases between the two ends. Germline CDR1 SGHVS, CDR2 FNYEAQ. This CDR3 is built from 12 residues. In DNA form, the CDR3 reads TGTGCCAGCAGCTTAGGGGCCAATGAGCAGTTCTTC. Protein sequence: CASSLGANEQFF.

This clonotype came up many times. J is TRBJ2-1 and V is TRBV7-2; D may be TRBD1 (5 bases). The CDR3 runs 15 residues. With 1 base removed from V and 4 bases from J, the gap between germline ends came to 11 bases. Germline values: CDR1 SGHTA, CDR2 FQGNSA. The CDR3 coding sequence is TGTGCCAGCAGCTTAGAATCTGGGGCGTACAATGAGCAGTTCTTC. Protein sequence: CASSLESGAYNEQFF.

Comment on this clonotype: A much bigger clone sits one base away, suggesting this may be a read error. The V call is TRBV12-3 or TRBV12-4, the J call TRBJ2-1; 8 bases are shared with TRBD1. The J segment lost 3 bases and the V segment lost 5 bases, leaving 6 bases of the junction unmatched. This CDR3 is 15 amino acids long. CDR3 amino acids: CASSPFGQGYNEQFF. CDR3 DNA sequence: TGTGCCAGCAGTCCCTTTGGACAGGGCTACAATGAGCAGTTCTTC.

Many counts were recorded for this clonotype. The chain uses TRBV20-1 and TRBJ2-5; no reliable D call. Germline loops: CDR1 DFQATT, CDR2 SNEGSKA (reference sequence). The V end lost 2 bases, the J end lost 1 base, and 5 bases lay between the germline ends. The CDR3 contains 12 residues. The CDR3 DNA follows: TGCAGTGCTAGAAGTTCCCAAGAGACCCAGTACTTC. Translated, it gives CSARSSQETQYF.

This clonotype was observed many times. The chain is built from TRBV29-1 and TRBJ2-3; D is perhaps TRBD2 (6 bases). CDR1 SQVTM and CDR2 ANQGSEA come from the germline V gene. V was trimmed by 3 bases and J by 0 bases, leaving 16 bases between them. CDR3 length equals 16 residues. The CDR3 reads CSVDKRIAASTDTQYF. As DNA, the CDR3 is TGCAGCGTTGATAAGAGAATAGCGGCGAGCACAGATACGCAGTATTTT.

The chain employs TRBV20-1 and TRBJ2-1; TRBD2 is a possible D gene (5 bases). Trimming took 3 bases from V and 7 from J, leaving 13 bases between them. CDR3 length: 13 amino acids. The V gene's germline CDR1 is DFQATT and CDR2 SNEGSKA (reference sequence). In DNA, the CDR3 is TGCAGTGCTAGTCTAACTAGTTGGAATGAGCAGTTCTTC. Amino acid sequence: CSASLTSWNEQFF.

This clonotype appeared many times. The gene calls are TRBV5-1 and TRBJ2-3, with 10 bases lining up with TRBD1. The CDR3 loop spans 15 amino acids. In germline, CDR1 is SGHRS, CDR2 YFSETQ. The junction had 4 bases not matched to a gene; V was cut back by 3 bases and J by 3 bases. CDR3 bases: TGCGCCAGCAGCTCCGGACAGGGGGTAACAGATACGCAGTATTTT. This codes for CASSSGQGVTDTQYF.

In regard to this clonotype: A much larger clone differs from this one at a single base, so this may be a read error. The J gene is TRBJ2-1, the V gene TRBV28, with TRBD2 as a possible D gene (6 bases). The CDR3 consists of 14 residues. CDR1 is MDHEN, CDR2 SYDVKM, per germline. The CDR3 bases are TGTGCCAGCAACGGGGCGGGGTTGATGAATGAGCAGGTCTTC. It specifies CASNGAGLMNEQVF.

This clonotype was seen repeatedly, ten times or more. V gene TRBV14 combines with J gene TRBJ2-1, with a possible D match to TRBD2 (6 bases). From germline, CDR1 is SGHDN and CDR2 FVKESK. The CDR3 contains 17 residues. The germline V and J ends were trimmed by 4 bases and 7 bases, with 23 bases remaining between them. The CDR3 region is CASSPNLRGIYGNEQFF. CDR3 bases: TGTGCCAGCAGCCCTAACCTCCGGGGGATTTATGGGAATGAGCAGTTCTTC.